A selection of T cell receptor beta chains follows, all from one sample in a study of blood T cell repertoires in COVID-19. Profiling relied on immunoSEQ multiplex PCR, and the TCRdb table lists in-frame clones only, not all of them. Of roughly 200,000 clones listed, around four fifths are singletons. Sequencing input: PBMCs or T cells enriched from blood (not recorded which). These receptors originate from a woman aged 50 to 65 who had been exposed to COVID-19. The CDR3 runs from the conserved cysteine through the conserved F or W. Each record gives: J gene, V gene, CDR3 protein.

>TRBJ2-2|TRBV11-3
CASSLEIGTGNTGELFF
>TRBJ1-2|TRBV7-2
CASSLGPPQGNYGYTF
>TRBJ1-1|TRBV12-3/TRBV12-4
CASSLPPGTEAFF
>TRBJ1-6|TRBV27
CASSAGRDRGTNSPLHF
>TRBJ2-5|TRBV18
CASSPVRTSTLEETQYF
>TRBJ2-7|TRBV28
CASSSLGTGELEQYF
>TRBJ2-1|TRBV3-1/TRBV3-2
CASSQDSRYNEQFF
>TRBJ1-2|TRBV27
CASSPKTPFGYGYTF
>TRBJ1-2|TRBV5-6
CASSFRILGLTRGYGYTF
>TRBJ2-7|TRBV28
CASSLGPPPYEQYF
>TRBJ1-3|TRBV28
CASSSPKLGQIPFGNTIYF
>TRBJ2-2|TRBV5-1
CATQQGANTGELFF
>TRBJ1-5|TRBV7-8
CASSLQGSNQPQHF
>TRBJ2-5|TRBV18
CASSPLRGRTETQYF
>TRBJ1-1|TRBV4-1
CASSRQGQANTEAFF
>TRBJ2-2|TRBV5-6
CASSWEARNTGELFF
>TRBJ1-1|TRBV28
CASSPPDSQNTEAFF
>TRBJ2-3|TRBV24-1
CATSDRQGGSTDTQYF
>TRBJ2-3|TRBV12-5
CASGRTGSRADTQYF
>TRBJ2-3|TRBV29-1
CSVAALAGITDTQYF
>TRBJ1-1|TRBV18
CASSPSLLNTEAFF
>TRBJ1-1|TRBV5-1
CASSWGQGTMNTEAFF
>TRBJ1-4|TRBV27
CASSSSFNEKLFF
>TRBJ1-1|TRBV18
CASSPSPRIGGTEAFF
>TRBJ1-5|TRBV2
CASSGQSNQPQHF
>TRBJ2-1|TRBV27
CASSRRDSSYNEQFF
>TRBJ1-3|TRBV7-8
CASSLAEASGNTIYF
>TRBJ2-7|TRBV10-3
CAIKGADSSGYEQYF
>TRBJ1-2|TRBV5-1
CASSLSTGEDGYTF
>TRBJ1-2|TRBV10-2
CASSESLRGFNYGYTF
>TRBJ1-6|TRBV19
CASSISGGGSSPLHF
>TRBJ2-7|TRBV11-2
CASSFQGAGGLSYEQYF